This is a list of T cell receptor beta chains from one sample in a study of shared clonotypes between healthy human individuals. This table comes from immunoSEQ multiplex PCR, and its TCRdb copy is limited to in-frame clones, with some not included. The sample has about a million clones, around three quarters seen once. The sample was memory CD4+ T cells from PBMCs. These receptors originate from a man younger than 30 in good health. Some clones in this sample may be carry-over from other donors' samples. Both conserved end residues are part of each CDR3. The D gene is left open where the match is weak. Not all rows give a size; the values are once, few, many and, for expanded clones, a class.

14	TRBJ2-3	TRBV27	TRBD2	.	TGTGCCAGCAGGCCCCTAGCGGGAGGAGATACGCAGTATTTT	CASRPLAGGDTQYF
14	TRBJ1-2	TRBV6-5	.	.	TGTGCCAGCAGTTACTCGTATAATGACTATGGCTACACCTTC	CASSYSYNDYGYTF
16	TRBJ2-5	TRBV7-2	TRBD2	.	TGTGCCAGCAGCTTCGGGGCTAGCGGGACCCAAGAGACCCAGTACTTC	CASSFGASGTQETQYF
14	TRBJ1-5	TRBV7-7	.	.	TGTGCCAGCAGCTTAGGATGGAAAAATCAGCCCCAGCATTTT	CASSLGWKNQPQHF
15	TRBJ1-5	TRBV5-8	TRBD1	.	TGTGCCAGCAGCTTGTCAGGGGGTCGGGGCCAGCCCCAGCATTTT	CASSLSGGRGQPQHF
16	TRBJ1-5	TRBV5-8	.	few	TGTGCCAGCAGCTCTGGCGTAGGGGCAGGCGAACAGCCCCAGCATTTT	CASSSGVGAGEQPQHF
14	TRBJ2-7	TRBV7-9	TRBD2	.	TGTGCCAGCAGCTATGGGACTAGCGGCTACGAGCAGTACTTC	CASSYGTSGYEQYF
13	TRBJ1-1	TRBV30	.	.	TGTGCCTGGAGTCCGGATCTGAACACTGAAGCTTTCTTT	CAWSPDLNTEAFF
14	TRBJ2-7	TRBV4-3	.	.	TGCGCCGGCAGCCAAGTGGACGGATCCTACGAGCAGTACTTC	CAGSQVDGSYEQYF
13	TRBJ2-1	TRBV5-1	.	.	TGCGCCAGCAGCTTGAACGGGATCAATGAGCAGTTCTTC	CASSLNGINEQFF
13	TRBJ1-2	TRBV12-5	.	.	TGTGCTAGTGGTTTGGCGGGCAGGGGTGGCTACACCTTC	CASGLAGRGGYTF
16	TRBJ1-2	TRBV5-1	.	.	TGCGCCAGCAGCCCCATCGGGGGCCTGTTTGGATATGGCTACACCTTC	CASSPIGGLFGYGYTF
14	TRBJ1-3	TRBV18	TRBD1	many	TGTGCCAGCTCGCCGGGACAGGGAGGAAACACCATATATTTT	CASSPGQGGNTIYF
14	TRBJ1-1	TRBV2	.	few	TGTGCCAGCAGTCCGACAAGATGGAACACTGAAGCTTTCTTT	CASSPTRWNTEAFF
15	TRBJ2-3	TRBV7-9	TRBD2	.	TGTGCCAGCAGCTCATTAGCGGGAGGCGCAGATACGCAGTATTTT	CASSSLAGGADTQYF
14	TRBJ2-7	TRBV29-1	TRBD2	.	TGCAGCGTTCGACTAGCGGGAGGGCGGTACGAGCAGTACTTC	CSVRLAGGRYEQYF
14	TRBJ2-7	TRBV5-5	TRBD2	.	TGTGCCAGCAGCCGGGGCGGGGGGTCCTACGAGCAGTACTTC	CASSRGGGSYEQYF
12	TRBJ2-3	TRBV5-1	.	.	TGCGCCAGCAGCTTCTCGGAGAGTGTGCAGTATTTT	CASSFSESVQYF
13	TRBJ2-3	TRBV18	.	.	TGTGCCAGCTCACTTCTAAACACAGATACGCAGTATTTT	CASSLLNTDTQYF
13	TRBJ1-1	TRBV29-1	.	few	TGCAGCGTGCACAGGAAGTTGAACACTGAAGCTTTCTTT	CSVHRKLNTEAFF
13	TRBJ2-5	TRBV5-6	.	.	TGTGCCAGCAGCCGATGGGCTTCTGGTTCCCAGTACTTC	CASSRWASGSQYF
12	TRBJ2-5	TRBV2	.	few	TGTGCCAGCAGTGAAGGGGGGGAGACCCAGTACTTC	CASSEGGETQYF
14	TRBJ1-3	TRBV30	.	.	TGTGCCTGGAGTGCGGGGAGCTCTGGAAACACCATATATTTT	CAWSAGSSGNTIYF
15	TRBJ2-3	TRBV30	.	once	TGTGCCTGGAGTCGCCCCGGGCGGCCCACAGATACGCAGTATTTT	CAWSRPGRPTDTQYF